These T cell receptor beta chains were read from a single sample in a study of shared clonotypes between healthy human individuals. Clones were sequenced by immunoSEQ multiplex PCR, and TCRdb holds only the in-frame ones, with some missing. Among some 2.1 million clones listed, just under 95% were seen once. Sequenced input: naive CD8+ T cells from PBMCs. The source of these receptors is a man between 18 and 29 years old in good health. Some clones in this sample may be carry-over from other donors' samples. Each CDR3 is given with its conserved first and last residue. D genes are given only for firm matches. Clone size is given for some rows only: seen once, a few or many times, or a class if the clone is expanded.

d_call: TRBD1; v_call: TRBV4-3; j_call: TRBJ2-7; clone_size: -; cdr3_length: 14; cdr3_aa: CASSQKDREYEQYF; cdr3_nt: TGCGCCAGCAGCCAAAAGGACAGGGAATACGAGCAGTACTTC
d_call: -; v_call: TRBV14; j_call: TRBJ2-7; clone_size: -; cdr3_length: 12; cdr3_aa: CASSLTAHEQYF; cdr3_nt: TGTGCCAGCAGCCTCACCGCCCACGAGCAGTACTTC
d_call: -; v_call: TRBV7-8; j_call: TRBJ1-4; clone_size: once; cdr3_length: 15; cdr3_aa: CASSLVKPGEEKLFF; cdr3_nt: TGTGCCAGCAGCTTAGTGAAACCCGGGGAGGAAAAACTGTTTTTT
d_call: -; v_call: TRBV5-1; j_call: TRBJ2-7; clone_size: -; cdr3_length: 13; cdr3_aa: CASSRTGPYEQYF; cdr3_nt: TGCGCCAGCAGCCGAACGGGTCCCTACGAGCAGTACTTC
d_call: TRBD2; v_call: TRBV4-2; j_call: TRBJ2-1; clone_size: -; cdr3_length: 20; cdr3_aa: CASSQVGPSGRALIDNEQFF; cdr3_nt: TGTGCCAGCAGCCAAGTAGGGCCTAGCGGGAGGGCCCTCATAGACAATGAGCAGTTCTTC
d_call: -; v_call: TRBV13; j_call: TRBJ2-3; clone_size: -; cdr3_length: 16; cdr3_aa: CASSLERASPTDTQYF; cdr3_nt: TGTGCCAGCAGCTTAGAGAGGGCTAGTCCGACAGATACGCAGTATTTT
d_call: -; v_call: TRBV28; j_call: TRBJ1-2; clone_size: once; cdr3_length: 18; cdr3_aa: CASSLSLSFRAPNYGYTF; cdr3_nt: TGTGCCAGCAGCCTTAGTTTATCGTTTCGGGCGCCTAACTATGGCTACACCTTC
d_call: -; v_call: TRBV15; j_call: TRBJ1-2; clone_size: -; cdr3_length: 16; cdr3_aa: CATSREPRGPDYGYTF; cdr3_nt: TGTGCCACCAGCAGAGAGCCGAGGGGCCCCGACTATGGCTACACCTTC
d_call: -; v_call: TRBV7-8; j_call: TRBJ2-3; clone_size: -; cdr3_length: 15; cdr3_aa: CASSQLGREEDTQYF; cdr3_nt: TGTGCCAGCAGCCAACTCGGCAGGGAGGAAGATACGCAGTATTTT
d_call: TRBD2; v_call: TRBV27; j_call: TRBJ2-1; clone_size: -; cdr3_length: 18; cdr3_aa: CASSFLTSGGSSYNEQFF; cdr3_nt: TGTGCCAGCAGTTTCCTTACTAGCGGAGGAAGCTCCTACAATGAGCAGTTCTTC
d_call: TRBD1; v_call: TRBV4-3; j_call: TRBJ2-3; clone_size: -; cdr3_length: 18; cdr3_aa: CASSQGVLGTGLTDTQYF; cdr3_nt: TGCGCCAGCAGCCAGGGAGTCCTCGGGACAGGGCTCACAGATACGCAGTATTTT
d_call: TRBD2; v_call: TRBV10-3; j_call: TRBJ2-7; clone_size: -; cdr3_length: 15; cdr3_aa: CAISDLAGGTYEQYF; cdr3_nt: TGTGCCATCAGTGATTTAGCGGGGGGTACCTACGAGCAGTACTTC
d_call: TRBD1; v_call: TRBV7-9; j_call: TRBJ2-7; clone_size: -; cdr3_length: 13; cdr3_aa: CASRGTVSYEQYF; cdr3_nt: TGTGCTAGTAGAGGGACAGTGAGCTACGAGCAGTACTTC
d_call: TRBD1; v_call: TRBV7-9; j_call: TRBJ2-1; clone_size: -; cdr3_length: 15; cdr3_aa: CASSSGTGGYNEQFF; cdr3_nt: TGTGCCAGCAGCTCCGGGACAGGGGGGTACAATGAGCAGTTCTTC
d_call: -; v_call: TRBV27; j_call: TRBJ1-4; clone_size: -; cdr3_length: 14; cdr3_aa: CASSTLPPGEKLFF; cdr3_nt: TGTGCCAGCAGTACCCTCCCGCCGGGGGAAAAACTGTTTTTT
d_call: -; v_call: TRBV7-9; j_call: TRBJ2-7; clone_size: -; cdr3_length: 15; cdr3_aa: CASSPDRRPAYEQYF; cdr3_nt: TGTGCCAGCAGCCCAGACAGGCGGCCGGCCTACGAGCAGTACTTC
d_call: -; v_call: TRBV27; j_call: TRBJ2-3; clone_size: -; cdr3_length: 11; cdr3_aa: CASSAGDTQYF; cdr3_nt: TGTGCCAGCAGTGCGGGGGATACGCAGTATTTT
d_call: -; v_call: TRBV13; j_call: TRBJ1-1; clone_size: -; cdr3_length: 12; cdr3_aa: CASSLLEEGAFF; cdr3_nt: TGTGCCAGCAGCTTATTGGAAGAAGGGGCTTTCTTT
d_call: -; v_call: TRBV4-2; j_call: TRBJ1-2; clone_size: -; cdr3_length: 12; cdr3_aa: CASNSGKAGYTF; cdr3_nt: TGTGCCAGCAACTCCGGGAAGGCGGGCTACACCTTC
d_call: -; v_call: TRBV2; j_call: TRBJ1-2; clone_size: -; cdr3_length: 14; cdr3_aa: CASRSPVTDYGYTF; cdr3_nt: TGTGCCAGCAGATCCCCGGTGACAGACTATGGCTACACCTTC
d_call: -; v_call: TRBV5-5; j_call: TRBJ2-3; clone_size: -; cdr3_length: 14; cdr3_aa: CASSWGRVTDTQYF; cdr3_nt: TGTGCCAGCAGCTGGGGGCGCGTTACAGATACGCAGTATTTT
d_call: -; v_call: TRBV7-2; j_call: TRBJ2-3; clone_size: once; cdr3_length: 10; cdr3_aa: CASHEGTQYF; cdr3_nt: TGTGCCAGCCACGAGGGTACGCAGTATTTT
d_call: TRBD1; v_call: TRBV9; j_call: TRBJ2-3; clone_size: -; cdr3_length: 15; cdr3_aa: CASSEGQGNTDTQYF; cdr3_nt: TGTGCCAGCAGCGAGGGACAGGGGAACACAGATACGCAGTATTTT
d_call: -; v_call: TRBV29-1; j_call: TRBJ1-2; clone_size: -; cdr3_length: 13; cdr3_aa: CSAWDTANYGYTF; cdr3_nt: TGCAGCGCATGGGACACAGCTAACTATGGCTACACCTTC
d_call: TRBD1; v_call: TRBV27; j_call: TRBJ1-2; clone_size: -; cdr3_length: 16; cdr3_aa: CASSLGQGARLGGYTF; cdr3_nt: TGTGCCAGCAGTTTGGGGCAGGGGGCCCGGCTGGGCGGCTACACCTTC